One sample yielded the 8 T cell receptor beta chains listed below, sequenced in a study of blood T cell repertoires in COVID-19. Produced via immunoSEQ multiplex PCR; TCRdb's table is partial and in-frame only. This sample has a few hundred thousand clones; about 90% occur once, and the top ten carry approximately 2.3%. Sample: peripheral blood. The receptor set was obtained from a woman aged 60-75 years with COVID-19, enrolled during active disease.

This chain connects TRBV6-2 or TRBV6-3 to TRBJ1-1, with D perhaps TRBD1 (5 bases). V was trimmed by 1 base and J by 3 bases, leaving 9 bases between them. The germline V gene has CDR1 MNHEY and CDR2 SVGEGT. CDR3 length: 14 amino acids. This CDR3 reads CASSYYGGDTEAFF. The CDR3, as DNA: TGTGCCAGCAGTTACTATGGGGGGGACACTGAAGCTTTCTTT.

This clone was detected only a few times. This CDR3 is CASSVRLDSYTF. The CDR3 nucleotides read TGTGCCAGTAGTGTTCGCCTGGACAGCTACACCTTC. The chain joins TRBV19 to TRBJ1-2, with D perhaps TRBD1 (5 bases). Germline V gives CDR1 LNHDA, CDR2 SQIVND (reference sequence). The CDR3 runs 12 residues. The V end was cut by 5 bases, the J end by 9 bases, with 13 bases between.

V and J are TRBV27 and TRBJ2-7; 7 nucleotides align to TRBD1. The CDR3 extends over 13 amino acids. Germline V CDR1 and CDR2: MNHEY, SMNVEV (reference sequence). Losses at the gene ends were 8 bases for V and 3 bases for J; bases not matched to a gene: 7. As DNA, the CDR3 is TGTGCCAGCGCGAGACAGGGAATCTACGAGCAGTACTTC. As protein: CASARQGIYEQYF.

This chain links TRBV3-1 (or the pseudogene TRBV3-2) with TRBJ2-3, with TRBD2 matching over 7 bases. Germline V gene sequence: CDR1 LGHDT, CDR2 YNNKEL (reference sequence). V was pared by 1 base and J by 0 bases, with 1 base of the junction left unmatched. The CDR3 loop spans 15 amino acids. The CDR3 protein is CASSQVGGSTDTQYF. The CDR3 coding sequence is TGTGCCAGCAGCCAAGTGGGGGGGAGCACAGATACGCAGTATTTT.

This rearrangement joins TRBV4-1 to TRBJ2-7; D perhaps matches TRBD1 (6 bases). The germline V and J ends were trimmed by 3 bases and 3 bases, with 12 bases remaining between them. Germline values: CDR1 MGHRA, CDR2 YSYEKL. This CDR3 region has 14 residues. The DNA for the CDR3 is TGCGCCAGCAGCCAGCCCACCAGGGGCTACGAGCAGTACTTC. Its translation is CASSQPTRGYEQYF.

This rearrangement joins TRBV11-2 to TRBJ1-1; D is perhaps TRBD1 (5 bases). CDR3 length equals 16 residues. Per the germline V gene, CDR1 is SGHAT and CDR2 is FQNNGV. V lost 2 bases and J 5 bases, leaving 18 bases between the germline ends. DNA for the CDR3: TGTGCCAGCAGCTTATCCCGGGACCACGGAGGGACTGAAGCTTTCTTT. Its protein product is CASSLSRDHGGTEAFF.

The chain combines TRBV5-1 with TRBJ1-1; no firm D call. The CDR3 sequence is 15 residues long. Germline V gene lookup returns CDR1 SGHRS and CDR2 YFSETQ. The germline V and J ends were trimmed by 4 bases and 1 base, with 14 bases remaining between them. The CDR3 sequence is CASSGLFSQNTEAFF. The CDR3 coding sequence is TGCGCCAGCAGCGGCCTGTTTTCGCAGAACACTGAAGCTTTCTTT.

The chain recombines TRBV5-4 with TRBJ1-1; perhaps TRBD1 as D (6 bases). Germline V gene sequence: CDR1 SGHNT, CDR2 YYREEE (reference sequence). V was trimmed by 4 bases and J by 3 bases, leaving 19 bases between them. CDR3 length equals 16 residues. CDR3 loop: CASSPTLYRVYTEAFF. Here the CDR3 DNA reads TGTGCCAGCAGCCCTACACTTTACAGGGTATACACTGAAGCTTTCTTT.